A single sample is the source of the 11 T cell receptor beta chains below, sequenced in a study of naive and memory T cell subsets. An equimolar mix of two oligonucleotides served as the beta constant-region primer for TRBC1 and TRBC2. Four rounds of PCR amplified the ligated cDNA using nested alpha and beta constant-region primers plus SP2. TCRdb re-called the UMI-ligation and nested PCR reads through MiXCR, storing one row per CDR3 protein. The table lists over 30,000 distinct CDR3 sequences, under 20% of them singletons. The material sequenced was effector memory CD4+ T cells from blood. Subset here: effector memory, CD45RA- CD27-. The receptors stem from a human donor in good health.

This chain connects TRBV5-6 to TRBJ1-1; tentative D call: TRBD1 (5 bases). Germline V gives CDR1 SGHDT, CDR2 YYEEEE. The CDR3 contains 14 residues. Trimming removed 4 bases at V and 6 bases at J, with 16 bases between. DNA of the CDR3: TGTGCCAGCAGCCCCGGGGGTAGAATTTCTGAAGCTTTCTTT. Its protein product is CASSPGGRISEAFF.

This rearrangement joins TRBV6-2 or TRBV6-3 to TRBJ1-5; 9 bases fit TRBD1. V shed 5 bases and J 4 bases; nucleotides not matched to a gene: 6. The germline V gene encodes CDR1 MNHEY and CDR2 SVGEGT. The length of the CDR3 is 15 residues. CDR3 coding DNA: TGTGCCAGCAGTCAATGGGACAGGGTAAATCAGCCCCAGCATTTT. It codes for CASSQWDRVNQPQHF.

The chain combines TRBV6-6 with TRBJ2-2; 8 nucleotides line up with TRBD2. V lost 6 bases, J lost 1 base, and 7 bases stayed unmatched. The CDR3 is 16 residues long. From germline, CDR1 is MNHNY and CDR2 SVGAGI (reference sequence). Here the CDR3 DNA reads TGTGCCAGCAGCCCCTGGACTAGCATGAACACCGGGGAGCTGTTTTTT. It specifies CASSPWTSMNTGELFF.

V is TRBV4-3 and J is TRBJ1-2; D is unresolved. Trimming removed 4 bases from V and 8 bases from J, with 17 bases in between. Germline V gene lookup returns CDR1 LGHNA and CDR2 YSLEER. This CDR3 is built from 14 residues. CDR3 nucleotide sequence: TGCGCCAGCAGCCCAAAAACATCGGTCCGGGGCTACACCTTC. It translates to CASSPKTSVRGYTF.

V gene TRBV19 combines with J gene TRBJ2-2, with TRBD1 matching 10 bases. Germline CDR1 and CDR2: LNHDA and SQIVND (reference sequence). J lost 2 bases, V lost 8 bases, and 2 bases had no gene match. The CDR3 runs to 14 residues. For the CDR3, the DNA is TGTGCCAGTTGGGACAGGGGTAACACCGGGGAGCTGTTTTTT. It encodes CASWDRGNTGELFF. The whole variable domain, remainder taken from reference TRBV19 and TRBJ2-2, is DGGITQSPKYLFRKEGQNVTLSCEQNLNHDAMYWYRQDPGQGLRLIYYSQIVNDFQKGDIAEGYSVSREKKESFPLTVTSAQKNPTAFYLCASWDRGNTGELFFGEGSRLTVL.

This clonotype appeared a few times. The chain uses TRBV20-1 and TRBJ2-4; 9 nucleotides align to TRBD1. The CDR3 loop spans 17 amino acids. Germline assignment: CDR1 DFQATT and CDR2 SNEGSKA (reference sequence). After removal of 3 bases from V and 2 bases from J, the junction contained 11 bases not matched to a gene. CDR3 nucleotides: TGCAGTGCTAGCGGCCGGGACAGGGCGGAGACCAAAAACATTCAGTACTTC. Translation gives CSASGRDRAETKNIQYF.

There are a few counts of this clonotype. The chain combines TRBV5-1 with TRBJ2-7; 9 positions match TRBD1. The CDR3 sequence is 16 residues long. V lost 3 bases and J lost 7; bases outside the gene matches: 14. CDR1 and CDR2 from the germline V gene are SGHRS and YFSETQ. The CDR3: CASSYKTGGKPGEQYF. CDR3 nucleotides: TGCGCCAGCAGCTACAAGACAGGGGGTAAACCAGGGGAGCAGTACTTC.

The chain joins TRBV6-4 to TRBJ2-1; D unclear. The germline gives CDR1 MRHNA, CDR2 SNTAGT. The length of the CDR3 is 15 residues. V was clipped by 6 bases and J by 0 bases, with 12 bases between them. CDR3: CASSLDGSSYNEQFF. The CDR3 nucleotides are TGTGCCAGCAGCTTAGACGGATCCTCCTACAATGAGCAGTTCTTC.

This chain links TRBV7-2 with TRBJ2-7; perhaps TRBD1 as D (5 bases). Between the trimmed V and J ends, which lost 4 bases and 1 base, there was a span of 11 bases. The CDR3 consists of 14 residues. Germline V gives CDR1 SGHTA, CDR2 FQGNSA. CDR3 sequence (DNA): TGTGCCAGCAGCTCCCAGGGTTTTTCCTACGAGCAGTACTTC. The encoded protein is CASSSQGFSYEQYF.

This clonotype was seen a few times. The germline gene is not matched at one end of the junction; a read error may be the cause. The chain joins TRBV7-9 to TRBJ1-4; TRBD1 matches 7 bases. The CDR3 runs 14 residues. The germline V gene encodes CDR1 SEHNR and CDR2 FQNEAQ (reference sequence). The CDR3 sequence is CASSRVTWGQWKVF. The CDR3 DNA is TGTGCCAGCAGCCGCGTCACCTGGGGACAGTGGAAGGTTTTT.

The V call is TRBV11-2, the J call TRBJ2-7, with 11 nucleotides matching TRBD1. The germline CDR1 and CDR2 sequences are SGHAT and FQNNGV. CDR3 size: 15 residues. V was pared by 5 bases and J by 6 bases, with 9 bases of the junction left unmatched. The CDR3 reads CASSVSGQGGSEQYF. The CDR3 nucleotides are TGTGCCAGCAGCGTATCGGGACAGGGGGGCTCCGAGCAGTACTTC. Looking up the rest from reference TRBV11-2 and TRBJ2-7 gives the full variable domain: EAGVAQSPRYKIIEKRQSVAFWCNPISGHATLYWYQQILGQGPKLLIQFQNNGVVDDSQLPKDRFSAERLKGVDSTLKIQPAKLEDSAVYLCASSVSGQGGSEQYFGPGTRLTVT.